One sample yielded the 14 T cell receptor beta chains listed below, sequenced in a study of early T cells in non-severe SARS-CoV-2 infection. TCRdb used MiXCR to reprocess the 5' RACE reads, holding one entry per CDR3 protein. Here the sample spans about 48,000 distinct CDR3 sequences, 6% to 8% being singletons. The material sequenced was whole blood, taken at baseline. The receptor source for this set is an adult who was a healthcare worker with PCR-confirmed SARS-CoV-2 infection or an uninfected control (not recorded which).

This clonotype showed up many times. The CDR3 region has the DNA TGTGCCAGCAGCCAAGGGGAGGGCTCTGGGGCCAACGTCCTGACTTTC. Its protein is CASSQGEGSGANVLTF. The rearrangement links TRBV3-1 to TRBJ2-6; TRBD2 agrees at 7 bases. The CDR3 extends over 16 amino acids. The V segment lost 1 base and the J segment 0 bases; nucleotides outside the gene matches: 0. Germline V gene data show CDR1 as LGHDT and CDR2 as YNNKEL (reference sequence). The variable domain in full, completed from reference TRBV3-1 and TRBJ2-6, reads DTAVSQTPKYLVTQMGNDKSIKCEQNLGHDTMYWYKQDSKKFLKIMFSYNNKELIINETVPNRFSPKSPDKAHLNLHINSLELGDSAVYFCASSQGEGSGANVLTFGAGSRLTVL.

This clonotype was seen only once. This sequence joins TRBV12-3 or TRBV12-4 and TRBJ2-2; D gene ambiguous. Trimming took 0 bases from V and 4 from J, leaving 9 bases between them. The CDR3 length is 15 residues. The CDR3 DNA reads as TGTGCCAGCAGTTTAGCGGGCCACGTCACCGGGGAGCTGTTTTTT. Translation: CASSLAGHVTGELFF.

This clonotype was seen repeatedly, ten times or more. The rearrangement links TRBV28 to TRBJ1-2, with 7 bases that match TRBD1. V was clipped by 7 bases and J by 8 bases; unmatched bases: 10. Germline V gene lookup returns CDR1 MDHEN and CDR2 SYDVKM. CDR3 length equals 13 residues. This chain's CDR3 is CASTPDRFRGYTF. CDR3 nucleotides: TGTGCCAGCACCCCGGACAGGTTCCGGGGCTACACCTTC.

The V gene is TRBV7-3, the J gene TRBJ2-3, with D unclear. Trimming pared 1 base from V and 2 bases from J, leaving 7 bases between. CDR3 size: 14 residues. Germline V CDR1 and CDR2: SGHTA, FQGTGA. CDR3: CASSLSSYTDTQYF. The CDR3 DNA reads TGTGCCAGCAGCTTAAGTTCCTACACAGATACGCAGTATTTT.

The chain recombines TRBV20-1 with TRBJ2-1, with TRBD2 matching 7 bases. J was trimmed by 0 bases and V by 5 bases; bases with no gene match: 13. There are 17 residues in the CDR3. Per germline, CDR1 DFQATT and CDR2 SNEGSKA (reference sequence). CDR3 nucleotide sequence: TGCAGTGCTCGCCCCCTACTAGCGCTGAGCTCCTACAATGAGCAGTTCTTC. Translation: CSARPLLALSSYNEQFF.

This clonotype came up many times. This chain links TRBV7-9 with TRBJ2-1, with D hard to call. CDR1 SEHNR and CDR2 FQNEAQ come from the germline V gene (reference sequence). This CDR3 has 15 residues. The germline V and J ends were trimmed by 1 base and 2 bases, with 9 bases remaining between them. The DNA of the CDR3 is TGTGCCAGCAGCTTAGTAGAGACTGCCTACAATGAGCAGTTCTTC. Its translation: CASSLVETAYNEQFF.

This clonotype was seen a few times. The CDR3 region is CASSLGRKRSYEQYF. As DNA, the CDR3 is TGTGCCAGCAGCTTAGGTCGGAAACGCTCCTACGAGCAGTACTTC. J is TRBJ2-7 and V is TRBV7-8; no firm D call. The ends were cut back, 1 base at V and 0 bases at J, with 10 bases in the middle. The length of the CDR3 is 15 residues. Per the germline V gene, CDR1 is SGHVS and CDR2 is FQNEAQ.

This clonotype occurred many times. This rearrangement joins TRBV5-6 to TRBJ2-3; D might be TRBD1 (6 bases). CDR3 length equals 15 residues. Germline assignment: CDR1 SGHDT and CDR2 YYEEEE. Trimming shortened V by 0 bases and J by 1 base, and 9 bases separated the two germline ends. Here the CDR3 reads CASSLAGDRTDTQYF. The CDR3 DNA reads as TGTGCCAGCAGCTTGGCAGGGGACCGCACAGATACGCAGTATTTT.

This rearrangement joins TRBV4-1 to TRBJ2-3; 11 bases match TRBD1. With V trimmed by 5 bases and J by 4 bases, 8 bases remained unmatched. In germline, CDR1 is MGHRA, CDR2 YSYEKL. The length of the CDR3 is 16 residues. The CDR3 DNA is TGCGCCAGCAGCTCGATCCCGGGACAGGGGGCAGATACGCAGTATTTT. It encodes CASSSIPGQGADTQYF.

This clonotype was counted at least ten times. The CDR3 protein is CASSLGTGINEKLFF. CDR3 coding DNA: TGTGCCAGCAGTTTAGGGACAGGGATTAATGAAAAACTGTTTTTT. The chain is built from TRBV28 and TRBJ1-4, with TRBD1 matching over 9 bases. Germline CDR1 MDHEN, CDR2 SYDVKM. The CDR3 is 15 residues long. Losses at the gene ends were 2 bases for V and 4 bases for J; bases not matched to a gene: 2.

The V call is TRBV6-5, the J call TRBJ2-3, with 10 positions matching TRBD2. The CDR3 is made up of 17 amino acids. Germline V CDR1 and CDR2: MNHEY, SVGAGI. V trimming: 6 bases; J trimming: 0 bases; junction bases outside the gene matches: 9. The CDR3 reads CASRTSGLSSSTDTQYF. Here the CDR3 DNA reads TGTGCCAGCAGGACTAGCGGGCTTTCCTCTAGCACAGATACGCAGTATTTT.

The V gene is TRBV29-1, the J gene TRBJ2-1; D gene unclear. Trimming shortened V by 3 bases and J by 8 bases, and 5 bases separated the two germline ends. Germline CDR1 is SQVTM and CDR2 is ANQGSEA. The CDR3 is 10 residues long. Written as DNA, the CDR3 is TGCAGCGTTGAGCAGTATGAGCAGTTCTTC. Its protein is CSVEQYEQFF.

A word on this clonotype: One base away lies a much larger clone, so this may be a sequencing read error. The conserved phenylalanine or tryptophan is not found at the CDR3 terminus, so this likely reflects a read error. The gene calls are TRBV25-1 and TRBJ2-7; 7 bases are a match to TRBD1. Germline CDR1 MGHDK, CDR2 SYGVNS. J was trimmed by 3 bases and V by 3 bases; bases with no gene match: 2. The CDR3 loop spans 13 amino acids. For the CDR3, the DNA is TGTGCCAGCAGTGACAGGGGGAACTACGAGCAGTACTCC. Its translation is CASSDRGNYEQYS.

The J gene is TRBJ1-6, the V gene TRBV15; possibly TRBD1 for D (5 bases). Between the trimmed V and J ends, which lost 0 bases and 6 bases, there was a span of 9 bases. The CDR3 consists of 15 residues. CDR1 is LNHNV, CDR2 YYDKDF, per germline (reference sequence). In DNA, the CDR3 is TGTGCCACCAGCAGAGATCTGGGGGGTAATTCACCCCTCCACTTT. This encodes CATSRDLGGNSPLHF.